The 19 T cell receptor beta chains in this list originate from one sample, sequenced in a study of shared clonotypes between healthy human individuals. Naive-designated CD8 cells lacked CD45RO, were positively enriched for CCR7, and omitted terminally differentiated effector memory CD45RA+ cells. TCRdb keeps only in-frame clones here, not all; method: immunoSEQ multiplex PCR. The sample lists under 2,000,000 clones, just under 95% occurring once. What was sequenced was naive CD8+ T cells sorted from blood. These receptors were obtained from a young man in good health.

V gene TRBV21-1 combines with J gene TRBJ1-4. TRBV21-1 corresponds to a pseudogene. The CDR3 is 18 amino acids. In DNA, the CDR3 is TGTGCCAGCAGCAAAGGGGGGGCATACAAGGCCCCTAATGAAAAACTGTTTTTT. This gives the protein CASSKGGAYKAPNEKLFF.

This chain links TRBV15 with TRBJ2-7, with 7 bases lining up with TRBD1. J lost 3 bases, V lost 1 base, and 3 bases had no gene match. The length of the CDR3 is 14 residues. Germline CDR1 is LNHNV and CDR2 is YYDKDF (reference sequence). The CDR3 spells CATSRGRGFYEQYF. The CDR3 nucleotides are TGTGCCACCAGCAGAGGCAGGGGGTTCTACGAGCAGTACTTC.

This chain joins TRBV5-1 and TRBJ2-7; 7 bases line up with TRBD1. Losses at the gene ends were 5 bases for V and 3 bases for J; bases not matched to a gene: 5. Germline V gene data show CDR1 as SGHRS and CDR2 as YFSETQ. This CDR3 comprises 13 residues. The CDR3 reads CASRIRQGYEQYF. CDR3 DNA sequence: TGCGCCAGCAGAATTCGACAGGGCTACGAGCAGTACTTC.

CDR3: CATSRDKGRGQPQHF. The CDR3 DNA reads TGTGCCACCAGCAGAGATAAGGGTCGGGGGCAGCCCCAGCATTTT. V usage is TRBV15 and J usage is TRBJ1-5; D might be TRBD1 (5 bases). Trimming removed 0 bases from V and 7 bases from J, with 13 bases in between. The CDR3 spans 15 residues. The germline V gene has CDR1 LNHNV and CDR2 YYDKDF (reference sequence).

This rearrangement joins TRBV7-9 to TRBJ2-2, with D tentatively TRBD1 (5 bases). V lost 11 bases and J lost 1, with 14 bases in between. From germline, CDR1 is SEHNR and CDR2 FQNEAQ (reference sequence). CDR3 length: 14 amino acids. In DNA, the CDR3 is TGTGCCTTACAAGGGGTGTTGAACACCGGGGAGCTGTTTTTT. Amino acid sequence: CALQGVLNTGELFF.

This chain links TRBV7-9 with TRBJ2-4, with 9 bases matching TRBD1. The CDR3 is made up of 17 amino acids. The germline CDR1 and CDR2 sequences are SEHNR and FQNEAQ (reference sequence). V dropped 5 bases and J dropped 8; count of bases not matched to a gene: 16. The DNA of the CDR3 is TGTGCCAGCAGCATACCGACAGGGGGGGAAGTAGTAGACATTCAGTACTTC. Its protein product is CASSIPTGGEVVDIQYF.

The rearrangement links TRBV10-2 to TRBJ1-1, with D unclear. Germline V gives CDR1 WSHSY, CDR2 SAAADI. Trimming cost V 0 bases and J 6 bases, with 2 bases left between them. The CDR3 length is 11 residues. CDR3 DNA sequence: TGCGCCAGCAGTGAGTCTGCTGAAGCTTTCTTT. Its translation: CASSESAEAFF.

The chain joins TRBV19 to TRBJ1-1; D call uncertain. With 4 bases removed from V and 3 bases from J, the gap between germline ends came to 15 bases. This CDR3 contains 15 residues. The V gene's germline CDR1 is LNHDA and CDR2 SQIVND (reference sequence). The CDR3 coding sequence is TGTGCCAGTAGTAAGTACCGGGCCCCGTACACTGAAGCTTTCTTT. It translates to CASSKYRAPYTEAFF.

The gene calls are TRBV5-6 and TRBJ1-2, with 7 nucleotides matching TRBD1. This CDR3 region has 13 residues. Trimming removed 4 bases from V and 2 bases from J; junction bases left unmatched: 2. The germline V gene has CDR1 SGHDT and CDR2 YYEEEE. CDR3 nucleotide sequence: TGTGCCAGCAGCGTGGACAGGAACTATGGCTACACCTTC. It encodes CASSVDRNYGYTF.

For this clone: Other DNA sequences from this sample encode an identical CDR3 as well. This rearrangement joins TRBV27 to TRBJ1-5; no definite D call. V was cut by 2 bases and J by 4 bases, with 9 bases left in between. Germline V gene sequence: CDR1 MNHEY, CDR2 SMNVEV (reference sequence). The CDR3 is 14 amino acids. The CDR3 reads CASSLSPGNQPQHF. In DNA, the CDR3 is TGTGCCAGCAGTTTAAGCCCCGGTAATCAGCCCCAGCATTTT.

The chain uses TRBV5-6 and TRBJ2-1; the match to TRBD2 covers 7 bases. The germline V gene encodes CDR1 SGHDT and CDR2 YYEEEE. V shed 1 base, J shed 4 bases, and the junction held 8 bases outside the gene matches. The CDR3 has 16 amino acids. The CDR3 is CASSLYASGTYNEQFF. In nucleotides, the CDR3 is TGTGCCAGCAGCTTGTATGCTAGCGGCACTTACAATGAGCAGTTCTTC.

The sample holds one count of this clone. Written as DNA, the CDR3 is TGCGCCAGCAGCACCGGACTAGCGGGTCACTCCTACAATGAGCAGTTCTTC. This translates into CASSTGLAGHSYNEQFF. The chain uses TRBV5-1 and TRBJ2-1; 11 bases align to TRBD2. Germline V CDR1 and CDR2: SGHRS, YFSETQ. This CDR3 spans 17 amino acids. The V gene end was trimmed by 4 bases and the J gene end by 0 bases; junction bases not matched to a gene: 6. The variable domain in full, with the rest retrieved from reference TRBV5-1 and TRBJ2-1, is KAGVTQTPRYLIKTRGQQVTLSCSPISGHRSVSWYQQTPGQGLQFLFEYFSETQRNKGNFPGRFSGRQFSNSRSEMNVSTLELGDSALYLCASSTGLAGHSYNEQFFGPGTRLTVL.

The rearrangement uses TRBV28 and TRBJ1-5, with 8 bases matching TRBD1. Germline-derived CDR1 and CDR2 are MDHEN and SYDVKM. There are 15 residues in the CDR3. Trimming cost V 6 bases and J 6 bases; bases outside gene matches: 10. Here the CDR3 DNA reads TGTGCCAGCAGAGGACAGGGCAGGGCGACTCAGCCCCAGCATTTT. Residues: CASRGQGRATQPQHF. The full variable domain, with the rest looked up from reference TRBV28 and TRBJ1-5, is DVKVTQSSRYLVKRTGEKVFLECVQDMDHENMFWYRQDPGLGLRLIYFSYDVKMKEKGDIPEGYSVSREKKERFSLILESASTNQTSMYLCASRGQGRATQPQHFGDGTRLSIL.

The chain couples TRBV20-1 to TRBJ1-5; D gene unclear. CDR3 length: 11 amino acids. Germline CDR1 reads DFQATT; CDR2 reads SNEGSKA (reference sequence). The V end lost 3 bases, the J end lost 4 bases, and 4 bases lay between the germline ends. The CDR3 reads CSARGNQPQHF. The CDR3 DNA follows: TGCAGTGCTAGGGGTAATCAGCCCCAGCATTTT.

The chain employs TRBV11-2 and TRBJ2-5, with D perhaps matching TRBD1 (5 bases). Trimming took 1 base from V and 3 from J, leaving 15 bases between them. CDR1 is SGHAT and CDR2 is FQNNGV in the germline V gene. This CDR3 is built from 16 residues. CDR3 protein: CASSLATGNPKETQYF. The DNA of the CDR3 is TGTGCCAGCAGCTTAGCAACAGGAAACCCCAAAGAGACCCAGTACTTC.

To note about this clone: The sample holds other DNA sequences that translate to the same CDR3. This chain links TRBV5-4 with TRBJ2-7, with 8 bases lining up with TRBD1. The CDR3 is 14 amino acids. Germline CDR1 and CDR2: SGHNT and YYREEE (reference sequence). V dropped 2 bases and J dropped 2; count of bases not matched to a gene: 3. DNA for the CDR3: TGTGCCAGCAGCTTCCGGGACAGGCCCTACGAGCAGTACTTC. Translation gives CASSFRDRPYEQYF. The whole variable domain, filled in from reference TRBV5-4 and TRBJ2-7, reads ETGVTQSPTHLIKTRGQQVTLRCSSQSGHNTVSWYQQALGQGPQFIFQYYREEENGRGNFPPRFSGLQFPNYSSELNVNALELDDSALYLCASSFRDRPYEQYFGPGTRLTVT.

The count of this clone is one. V gene TRBV7-9 combines with J gene TRBJ2-1; 7 nucleotides line up with TRBD1. V lost 6 bases to trimming and J lost 2 bases; unmatched junction nucleotides: 4. Germline V gene sequence: CDR1 SEHNR, CDR2 FQNEAQ (reference sequence). The CDR3 extends over 14 amino acids. The CDR3 protein is CASRRQGPYNEQFF. CDR3 DNA: TGTGCCAGCAGGAGACAGGGACCCTACAATGAGCAGTTCTTC. Full variable domain (missing parts from reference TRBV7-9 and TRBJ2-1): DTGVSQNPRHKITKRGQNVTFRCDPISEHNRLYWYRQTLGQGPEFLTYFQNEAQLEKSRLLSDRFSAERPKGSFSTLEIQRTEQGDSAMYLCASRRQGPYNEQFFGPGTRLTVL.

The gene calls are TRBV9 and TRBJ2-2; D is ambiguous. The CDR3 covers 14 residues. In germline, CDR1 is SGDLS, CDR2 YYNGEE. V dropped 0 bases and J dropped 7 bases, with 10 bases sitting between them. DNA of the CDR3: TGTGCCAGCAGCGTAGCATTGGGTGTCGGGGAGCTGTTTTTT. Translated, it gives CASSVALGVGELFF.

The rearrangement joins TRBV6-6 to TRBJ2-3; the match to TRBD1 covers 7 bases. The CDR3 is 14 residues long. With 9 bases clipped from V and 0 bases from J, the junction kept 6 bases outside the gene matches. Germline assignment: CDR1 MNHNY and CDR2 SVGAGI (reference sequence). For the CDR3, the DNA is TGTGCCAGTCAGGGGGACGGTAGCACAGATACGCAGTATTTT. This encodes CASQGDGSTDTQYF.